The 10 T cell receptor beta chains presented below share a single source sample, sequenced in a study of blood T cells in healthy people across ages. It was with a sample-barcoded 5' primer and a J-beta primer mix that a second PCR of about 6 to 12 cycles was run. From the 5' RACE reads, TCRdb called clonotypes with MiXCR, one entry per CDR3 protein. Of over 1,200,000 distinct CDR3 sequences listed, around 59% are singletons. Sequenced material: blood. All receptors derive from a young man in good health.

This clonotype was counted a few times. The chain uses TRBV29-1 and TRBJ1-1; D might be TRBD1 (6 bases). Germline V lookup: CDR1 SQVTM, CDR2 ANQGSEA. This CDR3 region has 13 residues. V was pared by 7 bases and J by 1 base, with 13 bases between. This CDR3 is CSAPGHTNTEAFF. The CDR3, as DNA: TGCAGCGCCCCGGGACATACGAACACTGAAGCTTTCTTT. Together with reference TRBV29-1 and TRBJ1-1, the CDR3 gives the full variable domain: SAVISQKPSRDICQRGTSLTIQCQVDSQVTMMFWYRQQPGQSLTLIATANQGSEATYESGFVIDKFPISRPNLTFSTLTVSNMSPEDSSIYLCSAPGHTNTEAFFGQGTRLTVV.

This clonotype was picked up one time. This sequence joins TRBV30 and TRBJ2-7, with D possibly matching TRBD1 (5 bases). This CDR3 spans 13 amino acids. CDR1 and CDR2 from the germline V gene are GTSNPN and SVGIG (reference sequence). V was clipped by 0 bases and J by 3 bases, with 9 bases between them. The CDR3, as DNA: TGTGCCTGGAGTGTAGGACACCTCTACGAGCAGTACTTC. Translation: CAWSVGHLYEQYF.

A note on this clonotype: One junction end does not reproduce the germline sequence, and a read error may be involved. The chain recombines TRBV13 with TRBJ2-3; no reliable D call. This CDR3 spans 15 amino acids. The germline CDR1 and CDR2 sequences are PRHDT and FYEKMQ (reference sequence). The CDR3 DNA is TGTGCCAGCAACTTAGGTATCCGGTCCGGGGATACGCAGTATTTT. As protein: CASNLGIRSGDTQYF.

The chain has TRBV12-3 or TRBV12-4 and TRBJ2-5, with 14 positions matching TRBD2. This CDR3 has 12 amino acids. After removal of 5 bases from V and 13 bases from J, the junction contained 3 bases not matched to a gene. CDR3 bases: TGTGCCAGCAGTAGACTAGCGGGGGGGGGGTACTTC. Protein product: CASSRLAGGGYF.

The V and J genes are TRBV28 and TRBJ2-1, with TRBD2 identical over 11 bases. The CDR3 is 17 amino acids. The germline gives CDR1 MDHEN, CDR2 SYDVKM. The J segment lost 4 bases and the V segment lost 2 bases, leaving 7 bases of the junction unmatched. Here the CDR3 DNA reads TGTGCCAGCAGTTTAGTAACTAGCGGGGGCCTATACAATGAGCAGTTCTTC. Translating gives CASSLVTSGGLYNEQFF.

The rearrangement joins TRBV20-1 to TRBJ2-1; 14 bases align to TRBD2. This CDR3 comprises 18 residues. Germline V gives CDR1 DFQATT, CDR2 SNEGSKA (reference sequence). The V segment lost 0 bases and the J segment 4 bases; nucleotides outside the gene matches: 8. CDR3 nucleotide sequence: TGCAGTGCTAGAGATCCGACTAGCGGGGGGGGTATTTACAATGAGCAGTTCTTC. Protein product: CSARDPTSGGGIYNEQFF.

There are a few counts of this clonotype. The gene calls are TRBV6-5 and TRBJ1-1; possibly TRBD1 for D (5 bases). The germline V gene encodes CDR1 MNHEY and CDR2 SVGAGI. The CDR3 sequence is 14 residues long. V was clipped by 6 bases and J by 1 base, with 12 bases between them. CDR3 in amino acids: CASSRPGGNTEAFF. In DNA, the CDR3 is TGTGCCAGCAGCCGACCCGGGGGGAACACTGAAGCTTTCTTT.

The CDR3 DNA reads TGCGCCAGCAGCCAAGTTCCCCAGCGACTGGGCTATGGCTACACCTTC. Amino acids: CASSQVPQRLGYGYTF. The rearrangement links TRBV4-1 to TRBJ1-2; D is uncertain. Germline CDR1 MGHRA, CDR2 YSYEKL. V dropped 1 base and J dropped 4 bases, with 16 bases sitting between them. The CDR3 is 16 residues long.

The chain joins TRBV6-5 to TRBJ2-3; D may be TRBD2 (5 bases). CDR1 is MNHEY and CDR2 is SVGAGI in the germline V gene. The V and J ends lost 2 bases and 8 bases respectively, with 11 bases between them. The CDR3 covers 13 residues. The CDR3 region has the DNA TGTGCCAGCAGTTACGCGGGCCCAGCTACGCAGTATTTT. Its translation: CASSYAGPATQYF.

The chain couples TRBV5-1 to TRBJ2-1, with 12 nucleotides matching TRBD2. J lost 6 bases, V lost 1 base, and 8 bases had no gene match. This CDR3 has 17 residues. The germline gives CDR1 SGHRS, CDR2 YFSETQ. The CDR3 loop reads CASSLLAGGPRTNEQFF. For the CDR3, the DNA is TGCGCCAGCAGCTTGCTAGCGGGAGGGCCAAGGACCAATGAGCAGTTCTTC.